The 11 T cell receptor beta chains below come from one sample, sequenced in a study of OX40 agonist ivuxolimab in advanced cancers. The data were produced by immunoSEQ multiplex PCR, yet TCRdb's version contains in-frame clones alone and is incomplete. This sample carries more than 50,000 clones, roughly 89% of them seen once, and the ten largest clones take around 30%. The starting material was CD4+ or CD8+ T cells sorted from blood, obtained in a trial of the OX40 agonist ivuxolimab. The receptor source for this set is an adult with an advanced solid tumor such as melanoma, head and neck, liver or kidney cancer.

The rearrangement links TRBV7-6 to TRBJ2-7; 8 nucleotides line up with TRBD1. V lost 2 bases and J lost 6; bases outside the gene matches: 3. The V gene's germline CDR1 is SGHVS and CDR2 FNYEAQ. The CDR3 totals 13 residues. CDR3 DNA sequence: TGTGCCAGCAGCTTACAGCAGGGGGCCGAGCAGTACTTC. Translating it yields CASSLQQGAEQYF. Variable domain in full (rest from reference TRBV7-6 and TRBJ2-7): GAGVSQSPRYKVTKRGQDVALRCDPISGHVSLYWYRQALGQGPEFLTYFNYEAQQDKSGLPNDRFSAERPEGSISTLTIQRTEQRDSAMYRCASSLQQGAEQYFGPGTRLTVT.

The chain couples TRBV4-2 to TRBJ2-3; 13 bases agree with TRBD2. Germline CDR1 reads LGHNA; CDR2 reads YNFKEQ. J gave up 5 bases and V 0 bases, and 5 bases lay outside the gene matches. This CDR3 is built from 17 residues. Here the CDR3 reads CASSQELAGGKGDTQYF. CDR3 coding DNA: TGTGCCAGCAGCCAAGAACTAGCGGGAGGGAAAGGAGATACGCAGTATTTT.

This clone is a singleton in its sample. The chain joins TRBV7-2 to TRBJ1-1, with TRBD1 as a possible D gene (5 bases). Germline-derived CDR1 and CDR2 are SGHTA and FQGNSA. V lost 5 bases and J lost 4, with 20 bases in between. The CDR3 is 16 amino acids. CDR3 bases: TGTGCCAGCAGCCCGCACGGTCAAGGGGCGGGCACTGAAGCTTTCTTT. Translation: CASSPHGQGAGTEAFF.

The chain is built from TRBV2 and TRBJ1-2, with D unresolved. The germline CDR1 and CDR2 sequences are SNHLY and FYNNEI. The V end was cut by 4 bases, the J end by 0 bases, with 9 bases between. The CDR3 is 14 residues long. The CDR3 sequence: CASSARTANYGYTF. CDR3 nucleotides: TGTGCCAGCAGTGCTAGGACCGCTAACTATGGCTACACCTTC. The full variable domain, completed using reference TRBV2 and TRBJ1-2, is EPEVTQTPSHQVTQMGQEVILRCVPISNHLYFYWYRQILGQKVEFLVSFYNNEISEKSEIFDDQFSVERPDGSNFTLKIRSTKLEDSAMYFCASSARTANYGYTFGSGTRLTVV.

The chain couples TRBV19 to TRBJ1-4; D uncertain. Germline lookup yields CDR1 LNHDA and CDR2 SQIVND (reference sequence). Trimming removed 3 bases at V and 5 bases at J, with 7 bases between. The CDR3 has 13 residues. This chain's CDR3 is CASSITGNEKLFF. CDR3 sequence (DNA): TGTGCCAGTAGTATTACCGGAAATGAAAAACTGTTTTTT.

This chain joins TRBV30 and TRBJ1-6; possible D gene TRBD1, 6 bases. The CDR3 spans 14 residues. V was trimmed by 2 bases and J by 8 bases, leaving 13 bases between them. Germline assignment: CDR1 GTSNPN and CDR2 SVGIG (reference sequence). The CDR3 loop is CAWSQGGVDSPLHF. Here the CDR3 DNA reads TGTGCCTGGAGTCAAGGGGGGGTGGATTCACCCCTCCACTTT. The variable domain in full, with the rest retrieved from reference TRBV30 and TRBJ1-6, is SQTIHQWPATLVQPVGSPLSLECTVEGTSNPNLYWYRQAAGRGLQLLFYSVGIGQISSEVPQNLSASRPQDRQFILSSKKLLLSDSGFYLCAWSQGGVDSPLHFGNGTRLTVT.

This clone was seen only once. The CDR3, as DNA: TGCAGCGTTGAAACTAGCGGGGCCCGATGGGGAGAGACCCAGTACTTC. Its translation: CSVETSGARWGETQYF. The rearrangement joins TRBV29-1 to TRBJ2-5; 10 nucleotides line up with TRBD2. Germline CDR1 reads SQVTM; CDR2 reads ANQGSEA. The trim removed 2 bases at V and 4 bases at J, leaving 10 bases unmatched. This CDR3 comprises 16 residues.

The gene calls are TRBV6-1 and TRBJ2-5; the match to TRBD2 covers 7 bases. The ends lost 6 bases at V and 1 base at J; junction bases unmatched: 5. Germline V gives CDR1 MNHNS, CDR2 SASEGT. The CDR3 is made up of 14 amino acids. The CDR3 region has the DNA TGTGCCAGCAGGCCTAGCGGAAGCCAAGAGACCCAGTACTTC. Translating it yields CASRPSGSQETQYF.

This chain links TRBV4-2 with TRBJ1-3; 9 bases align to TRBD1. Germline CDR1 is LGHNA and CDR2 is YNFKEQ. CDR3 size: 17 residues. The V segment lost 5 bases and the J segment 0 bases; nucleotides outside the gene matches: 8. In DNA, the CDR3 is TGTGCCAGCAGCTACGACAGGGGGTTCTCCTCTGGAAACACCATATATTTT. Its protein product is CASSYDRGFSSGNTIYF.

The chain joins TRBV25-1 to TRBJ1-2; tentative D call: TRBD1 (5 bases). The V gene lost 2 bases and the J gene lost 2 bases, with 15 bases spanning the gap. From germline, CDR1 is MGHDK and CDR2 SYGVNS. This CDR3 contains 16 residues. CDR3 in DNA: TGTGCCAGCAGTGAACCCGGGACCACGGGCAACTATGGCTACACCTTC. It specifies CASSEPGTTGNYGYTF.

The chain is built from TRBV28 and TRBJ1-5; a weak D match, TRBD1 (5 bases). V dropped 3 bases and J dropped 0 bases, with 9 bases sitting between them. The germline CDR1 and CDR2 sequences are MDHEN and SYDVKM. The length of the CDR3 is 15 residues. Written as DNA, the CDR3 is TGTGCCAGCAGTTTTAGACAGCATAGCAATCAGCCCCAGCATTTT. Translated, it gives CASSFRQHSNQPQHF. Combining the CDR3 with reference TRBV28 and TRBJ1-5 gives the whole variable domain DVKVTQSSRYLVKRTGEKVFLECVQDMDHENMFWYRQDPGLGLRLIYFSYDVKMKEKGDIPEGYSVSREKKERFSLILESASTNQTSMYLCASSFRQHSNQPQHFGDGTRLSIL.